This T cell receptor (beta chain) was recorded in a study of cytomegalovirus exposure and HLA in healthy donors. In the study overall: A subsequent analysis stated that the 120 or so validation repertoires were run on the same platform as the roughly 670 first-cohort repertoires.

The V gene's germline CDR1 is MNHEY and CDR2 SMNVEV (reference sequence). Trimming removed 3 bases from V and 0 bases from J; junction bases left unmatched: 7. The CDR3 consists of 16 residues. General study findings and limits: TCR beta chains numbering more than 150 were designated cytomegalovirus-associated. In vitro, a few CMV-associated chains proved specific for CMV antigens. According to a later analysis, TCR clusters from the first cohort tended to co-occur in the roughly 120 validation repertoires.

As regards this clone: Its antigen is unknown.

Generated by immunoSEQ multiplex PCR, the TCRdb table keeps only in-frame clones and is missing some. The table lists some 210,000 clones, around 87% of them singletons. The rearrangement joins TRBV27 to TRBJ1-1; 7 bases are shared with TRBD1. Sequenced input: PBMCs. The sequence came from a woman aged 18 to 35 in good health and CMV-seropositive. The CDR3 loop reads CASSFVYRGMNTEAFF. CDR3 sequence (DNA): TGTGCCAGCAGTTTCGTATACAGGGGTATGAACACTGAAGCTTTCTTT.